This T cell receptor (beta chain) was observed in a study of blood T cell repertoires in COVID-19 (dated by TCRdb to 2018 to 2020). Turning to the overall study: Samples covering the acute and convalescent phases of COVID-19 were provided by collaborators in the United States, Italy and Spain. Samples came from the ongoing ImmuneRACE study (first 160 participants) plus 1,254 subjects from 6 global collaborators. The repertoires were released in a freely available public database intended as a resource for research on the immune response to SARS-CoV-2. The material from the prospective study consisted of cDNA or gDNA derived from T cells, B-cell-depleted T cells, or PBMCs. Deeply sampled blood TCRbeta repertoires from subjects exposed to, actively infected with, or recovered from COVID-19 were included in the dataset. Where available, HLA class I and class II types were taken from metadata supplied by the sample provider and were not determined by assay-based typing. A de-identified subject ID, COVID-19 status, age in years and sex were almost always included in the sample metadata. What the authors observed across the whole study: The quantity of clinical and demographic metadata differed by source and by participant and was supplied without curation.

To note about this clone: Its recognized antigen is unknown. Nothing much larger sits one base from this clone, and base qualities are not available.

From its cysteine to its phenylalanine, the CDR3 spans 15 amino acids. Only the CDR3 region is kept as DNA, spanning 45 bases read in frame from base 1. CDR1 and CDR2 are read off the germline V gene as SGDLS and YYNGEE. The V end loses 3 bases and the J end loses 0 bases, and a stretch of 10 bases separates them. One collaborating source in Seattle enrolled patients while the patients were actively infected and followed the patients over time throughout the course of disease. Collaborating institutions collected whole blood in K2EDTA tubes following their own protocols. For TCRbeta analysis, collaborators shipped samples as frozen whole blood, isolated PBMCs, or DNA extracted from either of those sample types. The immunoSEQ Assay, a bias-controlled multiplex PCR, was used to amplify TCRbeta CDR3 regions from genomic DNA. The study's processing was this. Within the assay, amplification of reference gene primers was used to estimate how many nucleated cells each sample contained. To quantify the absolute abundance of each unique TCRbeta CDR3 rearrangement, sequence reads were collapsed and filtered. Productive Simpson clonality was computed per sample as the square root of Simpson's diversity index over productive rearrangements. The table was pulled from immuneACCESS by TCRdb, which kept in-frame rearrangements only. Such tables lose some clones; where checked, under half of the loss comes from unresolved V genes, and the rest has no known cause. That table gives V, J and clone size, and the DNA gave D and trimming. Here the sample has some 38,000 clones; 80% to 85% occur a single time. The ten largest account for 1.6% of the sample.

The chain couples TRBV9 to TRBJ2-1; matching of 5 bases hints at TRBD2 as the D gene. This sequence originates from a man in his 60s with COVID-19, enrolled during active disease. Sequencing was carried out using peripheral blood. The DNA reads TGTGCCAGCAGCGGGAGGTACTCCTCCTACAATGAGCAGTTCTTC. The translation is CASSGRYSSYNEQFF.